This TCR beta chain emerged from a study of OX40 agonist ivuxolimab in advanced cancers. Study-wide context: At around 83% male, the cohort had a mean age of 60 years, ranging from about 23 to 79. Study findings and constraints: In general, CD8+ T cells held more expanded clones than CD4+ did, on average.

Peripheral blood came from all dose cohorts at three timepoints. Only in-frame clones appear in the TCRdb table, and some are missing; sequencing was by immunoSEQ multiplex PCR. The sample consists of fewer than 75,000 clones, 80% of them appearing once. About this clone: Its antigen is still unknown.

The material was CD4+ or CD8+ T cells sorted from blood, obtained in a trial of the OX40 agonist ivuxolimab. This sequence was found in an adult with an advanced solid tumor such as melanoma, head and neck, liver or kidney cancer.

The CDR3 protein is CASSLTLENPYNEQFF. The CDR3 DNA follows: TGTGCCAGCAGCTTGACCCTAGAGAACCCCTACAATGAGCAGTTCTTC. The rearrangement links TRBV11-3 to TRBJ2-1; D remains unclear. Looked up from germline, CDR1 is SGHNT and CDR2 is YENEEA. The CDR3 extends over 16 amino acids. V was cut by 3 bases and J by 2 bases, with 14 bases left in between. The whole variable domain, filled in from reference TRBV11-3 and TRBJ2-1, reads EAGVVQSPRYKIIEKKQPVAFWCNPISGHNTLYWYLQNLGQGPELLIRYENEEAVDDSQLPKDRFSAERLKGVDSTLKIQPAELGDSAVYLCASSLTLENPYNEQFFGPGTRLTVL.